This is a list of T cell receptor beta chains from one sample in a study of radiation and T cells in renal cell carcinoma. Measured with immunoSEQ multiplex PCR; TCRdb has only the in-frame clones, and not every one. Altogether 70,000 to 100,000 clones are present, 70% to 85% being singletons, with the ten largest covering around 5.8%. The sequencing here drew on blood, taken from a patient whose treatment included radiotherapy and nephrectomy. The receptor set was obtained from a man aged 55 to 70 with renal cell carcinoma. Both conserved end residues are part of each CDR3. The order of the fields is J gene, D gene, V gene, clone size, CDR3 DNA, CDR3 protein. A D gene is named only where the DNA matches it firmly. The size field is filled for only some rows; it gives once, few, many or a size class.

j_gene: TRBJ1-6
d_gene: NA
v_gene: TRBV15
abundance: once
CDR3nt: TGTGCCACCAGCAGAGATGGCAGGGACGCGCCACCCCTCCACTTT
CDR3aa: CATSRDGRDAPPLHF

j_gene: TRBJ2-6
d_gene: NA
v_gene: TRBV27
abundance: NA
CDR3nt: TGTGCCAGCAGTTTATCAATCTGGGGAGGACGGAACTCTGGGGCCAACGTCCTGACTTTC
CDR3aa: CASSLSIWGGRNSGANVLTF

j_gene: TRBJ2-7
d_gene: NA
v_gene: TRBV7-9
abundance: NA
CDR3nt: TGTGCCAGCAGCCCTCGGCCCTCCTACGAGCAGTACTTC
CDR3aa: CASSPRPSYEQYF

j_gene: TRBJ2-7
d_gene: TRBD2
v_gene: TRBV28
abundance: NA
CDR3nt: TGTGCCAGCAGTCAGGAGCGTGGGGTGGCGGGGGCCTACGAGCAGTACTTC
CDR3aa: CASSQERGVAGAYEQYF

j_gene: TRBJ2-1
d_gene: NA
v_gene: TRBV7-9
abundance: NA
CDR3nt: TGTGCCAGCGACCTAAGCGAGCAGTTCTTC
CDR3aa: CASDLSEQFF

j_gene: TRBJ2-1
d_gene: TRBD2
v_gene: TRBV10-1
abundance: NA
CDR3nt: TGCGCCAGCAGTTTGACTAGCGGTGAGCAGTTCTTC
CDR3aa: CASSLTSGEQFF

j_gene: TRBJ1-5
d_gene: NA
v_gene: TRBV5-6
abundance: NA
CDR3nt: TGTGCCAGCAGCCTGAAGGGCCTGAAGCCCCAGCATTTT
CDR3aa: CASSLKGLKPQHF

j_gene: TRBJ1-1
d_gene: NA
v_gene: TRBV10-3
abundance: NA
CDR3nt: TGTGCCATAACAAGGAATCAGAACACTGAAGCTTTCTTT
CDR3aa: CAITRNQNTEAFF

j_gene: TRBJ2-5
d_gene: NA
v_gene: TRBV20-1
abundance: NA
CDR3nt: TGCAGTGCTAGCTTGGAGGAGACCCAGTACTTC
CDR3aa: CSASLEETQYF

j_gene: TRBJ2-1
d_gene: NA
v_gene: TRBV5-1
abundance: NA
CDR3nt: TGCGCCAGCAGCTTGTTCTCGGGGGCGCAAGATGAGCAGTTCTTC
CDR3aa: CASSLFSGAQDEQFF

j_gene: TRBJ2-1
d_gene: NA
v_gene: TRBV10-3
abundance: NA
CDR3nt: TGTGCCATCAGTGACGGAAGAGAGCAGTTCTTC
CDR3aa: CAISDGREQFF

j_gene: TRBJ2-5
d_gene: NA
v_gene: TRBV15
abundance: few
CDR3nt: TGTGCCACCAGCAGAGCCTATTACCAAGAGACCCAGTACTTC
CDR3aa: CATSRAYYQETQYF

j_gene: TRBJ2-5
d_gene: TRBD2
v_gene: TRBV5-1
abundance: NA
CDR3nt: TGCGCCAGCAGCTTAGGGCTAGCGGGAGGGTCAGGGCAAGAGACCCAGTACTTC
CDR3aa: CASSLGLAGGSGQETQYF

j_gene: TRBJ1-2
d_gene: TRBD1
v_gene: TRBV4-1
abundance: NA
CDR3nt: TGCGCCAGCAGCCAAGCCGGGACAGGGAACTATGGCTACACCTTC
CDR3aa: CASSQAGTGNYGYTF